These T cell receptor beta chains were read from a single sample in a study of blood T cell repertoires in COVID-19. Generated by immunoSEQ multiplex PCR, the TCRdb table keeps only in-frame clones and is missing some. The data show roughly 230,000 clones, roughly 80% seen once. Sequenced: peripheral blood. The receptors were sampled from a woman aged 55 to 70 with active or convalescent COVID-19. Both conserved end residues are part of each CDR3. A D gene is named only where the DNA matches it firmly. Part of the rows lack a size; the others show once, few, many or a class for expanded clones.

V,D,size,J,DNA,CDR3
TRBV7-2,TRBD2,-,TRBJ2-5,TGTGCCAGCAGCTTAAGGACTAGTGGGCAAGAGACCCAGTACTTC,CASSLRTSGQETQYF
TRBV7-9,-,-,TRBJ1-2,TGTGCCAGCAGCTTGACGGGAGGCTATGGCTACACCTTC,CASSLTGGYGYTF
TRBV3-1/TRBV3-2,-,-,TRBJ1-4,TGTGCCAGCAGCCTCCGGGCAGGGGTGAATGAAAAACTGTTTTTT,CASSLRAGVNEKLFF
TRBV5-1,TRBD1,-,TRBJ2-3,TGCGCCAGCAGCCCCGGGACAGGGGGCCTTAGAGCGCAGTATTTT,CASSPGTGGLRAQYF
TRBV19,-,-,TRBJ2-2,TGTGCCAGTAGTATAGTTCCCCTTAGGGGTTCTAACACCGGGGAGCTGTTTTTT,CASSIVPLRGSNTGELFF
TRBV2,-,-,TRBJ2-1,TGTGCCAGCAGTCAGGACAGATCCTCCTACAATGAGCAGTTCTTC,CASSQDRSSYNEQFF
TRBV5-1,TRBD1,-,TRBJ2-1,TGCGCCAGCAGCTTGCGATTGGGGGGACAGGGAAACGATGAGCAGTTCTTC,CASSLRLGGQGNDEQFF
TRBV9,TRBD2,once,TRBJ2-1,TGTGCCAGCAGCGTAGACGGGAGGGTATGGAATGAGCAGTTCTTC,CASSVDGRVWNEQFF
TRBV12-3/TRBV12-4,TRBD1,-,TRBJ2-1,TGTGCCAGCAGAGACAGGGTGGGGAATGAGCAGTTCTTC,CASRDRVGNEQFF
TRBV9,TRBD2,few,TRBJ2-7,TGTGCCAGCAGCTCATCTCGGGAGGGCTACGAGCAGTACTTC,CASSSSREGYEQYF
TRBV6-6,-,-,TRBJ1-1,TGTGCCAGCAGTTACCCGTCCGGGATCCAAGTCACTGAAGCTTTCTTT,CASSYPSGIQVTEAFF